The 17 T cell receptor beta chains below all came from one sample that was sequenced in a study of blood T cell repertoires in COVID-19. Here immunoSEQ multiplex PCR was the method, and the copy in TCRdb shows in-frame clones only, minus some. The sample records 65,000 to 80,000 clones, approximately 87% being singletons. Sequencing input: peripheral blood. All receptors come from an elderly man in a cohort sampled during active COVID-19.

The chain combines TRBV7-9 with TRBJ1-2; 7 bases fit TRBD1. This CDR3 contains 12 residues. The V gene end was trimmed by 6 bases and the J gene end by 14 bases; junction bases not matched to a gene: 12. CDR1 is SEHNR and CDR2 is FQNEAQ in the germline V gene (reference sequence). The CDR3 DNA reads TGTGCCAGCAGGGCCGGGACAGCGACTTCAACCTTC. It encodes CASRAGTATSTF. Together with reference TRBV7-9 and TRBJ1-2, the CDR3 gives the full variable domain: DTGVSQNPRHKITKRGQNVTFRCDPISEHNRLYWYRQTLGQGPEFLTYFQNEAQLEKSRLLSDRFSAERPKGSFSTLEIQRTEQGDSAMYLCASRAGTATSTFGSGTRLTVV.

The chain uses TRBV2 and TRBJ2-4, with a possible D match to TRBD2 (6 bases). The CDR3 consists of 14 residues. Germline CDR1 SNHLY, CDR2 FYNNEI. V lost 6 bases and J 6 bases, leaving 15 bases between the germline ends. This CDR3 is CASSSGTSANIQYF. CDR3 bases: TGTGCCAGCAGCTCCGGGACTTCAGCAAACATTCAGTACTTC. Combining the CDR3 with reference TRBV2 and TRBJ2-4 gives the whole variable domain EPEVTQTPSHQVTQMGQEVILRCVPISNHLYFYWYRQILGQKVEFLVSFYNNEISEKSEIFDDQFSVERPDGSNFTLKIRSTKLEDSAMYFCASSSGTSANIQYFGAGTRLSVL.

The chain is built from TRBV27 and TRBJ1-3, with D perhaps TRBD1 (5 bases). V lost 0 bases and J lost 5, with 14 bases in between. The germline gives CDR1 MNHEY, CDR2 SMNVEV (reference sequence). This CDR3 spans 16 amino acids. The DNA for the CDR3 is TGTGCCAGCAGTTTATCATTGACAGCAAGCCGAAACACCATATATTTT. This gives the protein CASSLSLTASRNTIYF.

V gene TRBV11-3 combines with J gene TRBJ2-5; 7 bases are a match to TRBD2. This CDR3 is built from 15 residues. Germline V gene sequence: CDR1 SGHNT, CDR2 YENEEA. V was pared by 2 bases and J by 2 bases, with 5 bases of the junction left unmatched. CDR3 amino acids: CASSLHGGGQETQYF. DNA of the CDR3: TGTGCCAGCAGCTTACATGGCGGGGGACAAGAGACCCAGTACTTC.

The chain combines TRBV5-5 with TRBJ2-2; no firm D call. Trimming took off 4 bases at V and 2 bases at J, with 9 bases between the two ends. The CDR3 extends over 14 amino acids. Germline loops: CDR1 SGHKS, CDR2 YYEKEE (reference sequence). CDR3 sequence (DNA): TGTGCCAGCAGCAGCTACTTTAACACCGGGGAGCTGTTTTTT. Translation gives CASSSYFNTGELFF. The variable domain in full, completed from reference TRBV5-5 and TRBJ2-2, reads DAGVTQSPTHLIKTRGQQVTLRCSPISGHKSVSWYQQVLGQGPQFIFQYYEKEERGRGNFPDRFSARQFPNYSSELNVNALLLGDSALYLCASSSYFNTGELFFGEGSRLTVL.

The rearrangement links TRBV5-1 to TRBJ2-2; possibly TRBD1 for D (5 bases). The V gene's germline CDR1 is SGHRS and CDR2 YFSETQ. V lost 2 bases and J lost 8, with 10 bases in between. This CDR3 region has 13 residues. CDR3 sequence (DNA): TGCGCCAGCAGCTTCGACAGTATGGGGGAGCTGTTTTTT. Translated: CASSFDSMGELFF. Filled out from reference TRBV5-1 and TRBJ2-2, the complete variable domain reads KAGVTQTPRYLIKTRGQQVTLSCSPISGHRSVSWYQQTPGQGLQFLFEYFSETQRNKGNFPGRFSGRQFSNSRSEMNVSTLELGDSALYLCASSFDSMGELFFGEGSRLTVL.

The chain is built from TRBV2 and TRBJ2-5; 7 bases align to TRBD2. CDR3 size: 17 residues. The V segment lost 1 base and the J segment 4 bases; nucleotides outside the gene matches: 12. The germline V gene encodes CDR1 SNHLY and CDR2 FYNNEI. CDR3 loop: CASSEEQRGQGRETQYF. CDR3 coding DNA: TGTGCCAGCAGTGAAGAGCAGCGGGGCCAGGGTCGAGAGACCCAGTACTTC.

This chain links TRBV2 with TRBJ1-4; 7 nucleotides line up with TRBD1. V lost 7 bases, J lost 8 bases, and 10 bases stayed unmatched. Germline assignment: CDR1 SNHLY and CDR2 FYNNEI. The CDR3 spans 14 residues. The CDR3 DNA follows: TGTGCCAGCAACCTACAGGGGCGAGGAGAAAAACTGTTTTTT. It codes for CASNLQGRGEKLFF.

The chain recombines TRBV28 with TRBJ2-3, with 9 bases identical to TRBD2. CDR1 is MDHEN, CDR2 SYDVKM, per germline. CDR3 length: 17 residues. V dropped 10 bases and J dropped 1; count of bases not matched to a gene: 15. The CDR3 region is CATQRGAGFYGTDTQYF. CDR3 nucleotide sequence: TGTGCCACCCAGCGGGGGGCCGGGTTTTATGGCACAGATACGCAGTATTTT.

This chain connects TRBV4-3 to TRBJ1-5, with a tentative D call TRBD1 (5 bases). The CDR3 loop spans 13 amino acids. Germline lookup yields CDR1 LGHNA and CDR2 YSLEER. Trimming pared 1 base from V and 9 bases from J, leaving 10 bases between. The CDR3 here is CASSQAFQGPQHF. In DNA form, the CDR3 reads TGCGCCAGCAGCCAAGCCTTTCAGGGGCCCCAGCATTTT.

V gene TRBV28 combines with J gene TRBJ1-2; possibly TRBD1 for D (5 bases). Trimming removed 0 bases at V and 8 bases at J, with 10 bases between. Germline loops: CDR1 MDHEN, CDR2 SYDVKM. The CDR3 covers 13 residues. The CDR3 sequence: CASSLWTEWGYTF. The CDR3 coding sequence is TGTGCCAGCAGTTTATGGACAGAGTGGGGCTACACCTTC.

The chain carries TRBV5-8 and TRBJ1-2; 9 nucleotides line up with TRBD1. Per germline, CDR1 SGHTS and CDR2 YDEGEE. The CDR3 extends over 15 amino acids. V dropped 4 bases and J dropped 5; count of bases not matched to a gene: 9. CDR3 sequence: CASSVPNRGLYGYTF. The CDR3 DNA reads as TGTGCCAGCAGCGTACCCAACAGGGGGCTGTATGGCTACACCTTC. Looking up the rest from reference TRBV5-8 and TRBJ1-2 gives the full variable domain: EAGVTQSPTHLIKTRGQQATLRCSPISGHTSVYWYQQALGLGLQFLLWYDEGEERNRGNFPPRFSGRQFPNYSSELNVNALELEDSALYLCASSVPNRGLYGYTFGSGTRLTVV.

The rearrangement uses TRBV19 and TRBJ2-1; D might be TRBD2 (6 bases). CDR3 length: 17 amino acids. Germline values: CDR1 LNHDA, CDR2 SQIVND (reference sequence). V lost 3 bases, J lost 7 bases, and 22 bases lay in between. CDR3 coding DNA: TGTGCCAGTAGTATGTGGGGCGGGGACTCGCCTTTGAATGAGCAGTTCTTC. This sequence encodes CASSMWGGDSPLNEQFF.

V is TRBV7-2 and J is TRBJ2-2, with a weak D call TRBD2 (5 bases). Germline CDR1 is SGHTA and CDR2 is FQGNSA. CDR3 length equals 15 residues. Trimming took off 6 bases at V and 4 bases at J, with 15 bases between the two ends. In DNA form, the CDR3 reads TGTGCCAGCAGGGCTACCGGACTCGGCACCGGGGAGCTGTTTTTT. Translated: CASRATGLGTGELFF.

The CDR3 coding sequence is TGTGCCAGCGGACACGACACCGGGGAGCTGTTTTTT. Its translation: CASGHDTGELFF. The chain combines TRBV19 with TRBJ2-2; D might be TRBD1 (5 bases). V was clipped by 9 bases and J by 3 bases, with 8 bases between them. The CDR3 is 12 residues long. Germline lookup yields CDR1 LNHDA and CDR2 SQIVND (reference sequence). The variable domain in full, with the rest retrieved from reference TRBV19 and TRBJ2-2, is DGGITQSPKYLFRKEGQNVTLSCEQNLNHDAMYWYRQDPGQGLRLIYYSQIVNDFQKGDIAEGYSVSREKKESFPLTVTSAQKNPTAFYLCASGHDTGELFFGEGSRLTVL.

The CDR3 spells CASSREGLNNQPQHF. For the CDR3, the DNA is TGTGCCAGTAGTCGGGAAGGACTCAACAATCAGCCCCAGCATTTT. The chain links TRBV19 to TRBJ1-5; D not certain. The germline V gene encodes CDR1 LNHDA and CDR2 SQIVND (reference sequence). Trimming cost V 5 bases and J 3 bases, with 14 bases left between them. The CDR3 contains 15 residues.

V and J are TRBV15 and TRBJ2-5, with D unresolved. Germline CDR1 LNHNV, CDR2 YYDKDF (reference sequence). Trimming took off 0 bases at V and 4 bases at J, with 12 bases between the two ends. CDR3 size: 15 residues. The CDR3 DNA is TGTGCCACCAGCAGAGATTTCCAGGTTGGAGAGACCCAGTACTTC. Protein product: CATSRDFQVGETQYF.